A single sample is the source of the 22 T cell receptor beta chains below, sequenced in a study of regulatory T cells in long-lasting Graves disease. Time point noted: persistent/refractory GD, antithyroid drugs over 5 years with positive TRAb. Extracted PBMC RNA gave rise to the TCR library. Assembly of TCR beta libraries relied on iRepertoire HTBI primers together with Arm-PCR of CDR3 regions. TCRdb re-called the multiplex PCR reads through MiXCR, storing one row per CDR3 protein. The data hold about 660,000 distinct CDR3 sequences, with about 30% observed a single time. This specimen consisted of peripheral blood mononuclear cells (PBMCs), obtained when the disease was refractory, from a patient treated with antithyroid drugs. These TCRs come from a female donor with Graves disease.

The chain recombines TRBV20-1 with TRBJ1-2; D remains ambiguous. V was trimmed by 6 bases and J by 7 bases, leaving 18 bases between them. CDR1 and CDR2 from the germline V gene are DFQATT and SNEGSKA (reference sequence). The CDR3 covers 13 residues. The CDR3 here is CSARDTAVRGYTF. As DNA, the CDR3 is TGCAGTGCAAGGGATACAGCCGTTCGTGGCTACACCTTC.

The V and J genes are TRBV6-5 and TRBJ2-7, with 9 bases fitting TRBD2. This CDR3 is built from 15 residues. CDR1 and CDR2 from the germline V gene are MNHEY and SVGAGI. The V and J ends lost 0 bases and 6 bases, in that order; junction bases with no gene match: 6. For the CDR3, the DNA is TGTGCCAGCAGTTACTCTGGCCTAGCGGGAACCGAGCAGTACTTC. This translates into CASSYSGLAGTEQYF.

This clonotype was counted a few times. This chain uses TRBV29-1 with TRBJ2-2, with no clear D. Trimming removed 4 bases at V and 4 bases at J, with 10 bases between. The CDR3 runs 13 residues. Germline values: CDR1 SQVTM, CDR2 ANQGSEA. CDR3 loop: CSVVGPSTGELFF. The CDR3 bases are TGCAGCGTTGTCGGTCCTAGCACCGGGGAGCTGTTTTTT.

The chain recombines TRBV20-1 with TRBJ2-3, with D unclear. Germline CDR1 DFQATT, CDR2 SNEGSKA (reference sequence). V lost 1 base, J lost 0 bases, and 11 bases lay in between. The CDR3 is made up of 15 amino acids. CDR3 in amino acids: CSARVSAPSTDTQYF. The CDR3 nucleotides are TGCAGTGCTAGAGTAAGCGCACCGAGCACAGATACGCAGTATTTT.

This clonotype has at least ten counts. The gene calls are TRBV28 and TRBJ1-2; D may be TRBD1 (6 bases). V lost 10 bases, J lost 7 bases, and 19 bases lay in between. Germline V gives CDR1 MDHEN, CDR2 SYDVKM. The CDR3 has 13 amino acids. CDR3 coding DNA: TGTGCCACACAGGGCACCGCGATGGGTGGCTACACCTTC. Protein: CATQGTAMGGYTF.

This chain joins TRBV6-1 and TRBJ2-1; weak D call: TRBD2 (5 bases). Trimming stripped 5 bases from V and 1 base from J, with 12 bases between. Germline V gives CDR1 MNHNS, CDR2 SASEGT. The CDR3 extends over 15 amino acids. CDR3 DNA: TGTGCCAGCAGTCCCGGACTGGGATCCTACAATGAGCAGTTCTTC. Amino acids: CASSPGLGSYNEQFF.

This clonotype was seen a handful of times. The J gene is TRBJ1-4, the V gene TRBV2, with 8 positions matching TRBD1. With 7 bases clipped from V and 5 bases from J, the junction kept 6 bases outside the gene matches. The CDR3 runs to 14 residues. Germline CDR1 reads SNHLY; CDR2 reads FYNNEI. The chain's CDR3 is CASNTGTGNEKLFF. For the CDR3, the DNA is TGTGCCAGCAATACCGGGACAGGCAATGAAAAACTGTTTTTT.

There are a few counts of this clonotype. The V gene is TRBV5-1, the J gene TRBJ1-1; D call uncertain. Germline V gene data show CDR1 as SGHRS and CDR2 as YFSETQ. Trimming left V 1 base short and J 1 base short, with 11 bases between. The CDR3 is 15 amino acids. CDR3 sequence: CASSLFPTSNTEAFF. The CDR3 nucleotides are TGCGCCAGCAGCTTGTTCCCAACATCGAACACTGAAGCTTTCTTT.

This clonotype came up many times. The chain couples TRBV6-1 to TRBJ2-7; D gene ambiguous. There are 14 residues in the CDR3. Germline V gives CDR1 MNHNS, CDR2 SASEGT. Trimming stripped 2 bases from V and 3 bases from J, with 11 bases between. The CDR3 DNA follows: TGTGCCAGCAGTGAACGCCCACCCGACTACGAGCAGTACTTC. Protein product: CASSERPPDYEQYF.

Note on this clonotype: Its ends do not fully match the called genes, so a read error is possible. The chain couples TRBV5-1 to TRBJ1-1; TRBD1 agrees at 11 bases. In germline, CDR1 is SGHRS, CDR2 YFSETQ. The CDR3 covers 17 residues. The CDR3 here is CASNLTDRGLMNTEAFF. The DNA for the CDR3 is TGCGCCAGCAACTTGACGGACAGGGGGCTGATGAACACTGAAGCTTTCTTT. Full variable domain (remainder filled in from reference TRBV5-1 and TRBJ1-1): KAGVTQTPRYLIKTRGQQVTLSCSPISGHRSVSWYQQTPGQGLQFLFEYFSETQRNKGNFPGRFSGRQFSNSRSEMNVSTLELGDSALYLCASNLTDRGLMNTEAFFGQGTRLTVV.

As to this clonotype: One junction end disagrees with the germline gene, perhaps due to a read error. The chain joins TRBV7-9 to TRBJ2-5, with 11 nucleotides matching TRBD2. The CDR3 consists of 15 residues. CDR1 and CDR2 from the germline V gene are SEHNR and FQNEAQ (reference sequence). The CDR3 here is CASSLAGGPSETQYF. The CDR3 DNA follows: TGTGCCAGCAGTTTAGCGGGAGGGCCTTCAGAGACCCAGTACTTC.

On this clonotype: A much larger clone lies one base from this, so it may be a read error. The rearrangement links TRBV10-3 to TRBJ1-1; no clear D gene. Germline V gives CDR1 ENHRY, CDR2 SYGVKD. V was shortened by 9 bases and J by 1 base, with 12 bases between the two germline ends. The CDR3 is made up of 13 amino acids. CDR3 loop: CAINRGKNTEAFF. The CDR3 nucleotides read TGTGCCATTAATCGGGGAAAGAACACTGAAGCTTTCTTT.

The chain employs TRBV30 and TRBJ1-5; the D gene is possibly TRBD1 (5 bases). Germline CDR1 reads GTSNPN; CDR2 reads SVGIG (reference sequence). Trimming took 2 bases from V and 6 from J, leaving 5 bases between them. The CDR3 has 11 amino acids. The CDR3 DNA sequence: TGTGCCTGGAGTCAGGGTCAGCCCCAGCATTTT. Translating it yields CAWSQGQPQHF.

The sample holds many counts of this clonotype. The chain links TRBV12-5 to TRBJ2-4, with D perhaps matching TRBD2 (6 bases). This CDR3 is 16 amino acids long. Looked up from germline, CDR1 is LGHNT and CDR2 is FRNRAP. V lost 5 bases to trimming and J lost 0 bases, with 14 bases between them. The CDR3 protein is CASGPGTLLAKNIQYF. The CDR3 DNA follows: TGTGCTAGTGGTCCAGGGACTCTCCTAGCCAAAAACATTCAGTACTTC.

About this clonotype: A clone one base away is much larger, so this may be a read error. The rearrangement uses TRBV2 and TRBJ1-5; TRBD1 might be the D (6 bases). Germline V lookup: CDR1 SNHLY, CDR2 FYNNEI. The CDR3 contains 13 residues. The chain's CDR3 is CVSKTGIDQPQHF. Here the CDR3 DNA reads TGTGTCAGCAAAACAGGGATTGATCAGCCCCAGCATTTT.

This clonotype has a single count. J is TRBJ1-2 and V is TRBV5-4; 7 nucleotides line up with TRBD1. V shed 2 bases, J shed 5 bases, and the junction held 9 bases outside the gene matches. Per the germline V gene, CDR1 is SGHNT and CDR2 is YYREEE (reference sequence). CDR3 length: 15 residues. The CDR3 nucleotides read TGTGCCAGCAGCTTACAGGGGCCCGGGGGGTATGGCTACACCTTC. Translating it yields CASSLQGPGGYGYTF.

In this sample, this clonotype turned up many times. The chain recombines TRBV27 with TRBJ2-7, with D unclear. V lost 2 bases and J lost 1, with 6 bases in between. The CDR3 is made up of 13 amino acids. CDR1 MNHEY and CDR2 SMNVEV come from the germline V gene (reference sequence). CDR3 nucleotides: TGTGCCAGCAGTTTAGCGGAATCCTACGAGCAGTACTTC. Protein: CASSLAESYEQYF.

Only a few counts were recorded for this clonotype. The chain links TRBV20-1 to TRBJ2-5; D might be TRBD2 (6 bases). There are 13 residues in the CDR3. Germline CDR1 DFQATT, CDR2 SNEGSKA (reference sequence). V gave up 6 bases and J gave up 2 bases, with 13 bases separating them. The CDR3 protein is CSARFGGQETQYF. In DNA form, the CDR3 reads TGCAGTGCCCGTTTCGGGGGACAAGAGACCCAGTACTTC.

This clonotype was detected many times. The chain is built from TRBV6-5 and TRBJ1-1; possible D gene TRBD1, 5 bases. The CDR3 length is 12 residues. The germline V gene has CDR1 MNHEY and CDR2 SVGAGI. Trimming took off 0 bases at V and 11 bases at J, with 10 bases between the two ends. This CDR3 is CASSYSPGRAFF. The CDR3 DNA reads TGTGCCAGCAGTTACTCGCCAGGGAGGGCTTTCTTT.

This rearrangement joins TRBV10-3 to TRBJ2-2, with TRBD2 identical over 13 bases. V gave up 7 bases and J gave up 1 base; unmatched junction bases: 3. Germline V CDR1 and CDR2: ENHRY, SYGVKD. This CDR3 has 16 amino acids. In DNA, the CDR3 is TGTGCCATCAAAGGACTAGCGGGAGAGAACACCGGGGAGCTGTTTTTT. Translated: CAIKGLAGENTGELFF.

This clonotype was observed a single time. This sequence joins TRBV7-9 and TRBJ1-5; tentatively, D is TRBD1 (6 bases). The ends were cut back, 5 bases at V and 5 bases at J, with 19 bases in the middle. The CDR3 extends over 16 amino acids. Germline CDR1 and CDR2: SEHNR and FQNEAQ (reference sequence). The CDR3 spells CASSALGGGRDQPQHF. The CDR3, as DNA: TGTGCCAGCAGCGCCCTTGGGGGGGGCAGGGATCAGCCCCAGCATTTT.

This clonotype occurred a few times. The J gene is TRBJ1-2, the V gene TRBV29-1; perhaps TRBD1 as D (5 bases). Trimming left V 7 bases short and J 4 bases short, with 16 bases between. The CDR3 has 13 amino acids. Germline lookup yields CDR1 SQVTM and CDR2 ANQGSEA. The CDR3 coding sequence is TGCAGCGCCCAGGTATGGGACGGCTATGGCTACACCTTC. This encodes CSAQVWDGYGYTF.